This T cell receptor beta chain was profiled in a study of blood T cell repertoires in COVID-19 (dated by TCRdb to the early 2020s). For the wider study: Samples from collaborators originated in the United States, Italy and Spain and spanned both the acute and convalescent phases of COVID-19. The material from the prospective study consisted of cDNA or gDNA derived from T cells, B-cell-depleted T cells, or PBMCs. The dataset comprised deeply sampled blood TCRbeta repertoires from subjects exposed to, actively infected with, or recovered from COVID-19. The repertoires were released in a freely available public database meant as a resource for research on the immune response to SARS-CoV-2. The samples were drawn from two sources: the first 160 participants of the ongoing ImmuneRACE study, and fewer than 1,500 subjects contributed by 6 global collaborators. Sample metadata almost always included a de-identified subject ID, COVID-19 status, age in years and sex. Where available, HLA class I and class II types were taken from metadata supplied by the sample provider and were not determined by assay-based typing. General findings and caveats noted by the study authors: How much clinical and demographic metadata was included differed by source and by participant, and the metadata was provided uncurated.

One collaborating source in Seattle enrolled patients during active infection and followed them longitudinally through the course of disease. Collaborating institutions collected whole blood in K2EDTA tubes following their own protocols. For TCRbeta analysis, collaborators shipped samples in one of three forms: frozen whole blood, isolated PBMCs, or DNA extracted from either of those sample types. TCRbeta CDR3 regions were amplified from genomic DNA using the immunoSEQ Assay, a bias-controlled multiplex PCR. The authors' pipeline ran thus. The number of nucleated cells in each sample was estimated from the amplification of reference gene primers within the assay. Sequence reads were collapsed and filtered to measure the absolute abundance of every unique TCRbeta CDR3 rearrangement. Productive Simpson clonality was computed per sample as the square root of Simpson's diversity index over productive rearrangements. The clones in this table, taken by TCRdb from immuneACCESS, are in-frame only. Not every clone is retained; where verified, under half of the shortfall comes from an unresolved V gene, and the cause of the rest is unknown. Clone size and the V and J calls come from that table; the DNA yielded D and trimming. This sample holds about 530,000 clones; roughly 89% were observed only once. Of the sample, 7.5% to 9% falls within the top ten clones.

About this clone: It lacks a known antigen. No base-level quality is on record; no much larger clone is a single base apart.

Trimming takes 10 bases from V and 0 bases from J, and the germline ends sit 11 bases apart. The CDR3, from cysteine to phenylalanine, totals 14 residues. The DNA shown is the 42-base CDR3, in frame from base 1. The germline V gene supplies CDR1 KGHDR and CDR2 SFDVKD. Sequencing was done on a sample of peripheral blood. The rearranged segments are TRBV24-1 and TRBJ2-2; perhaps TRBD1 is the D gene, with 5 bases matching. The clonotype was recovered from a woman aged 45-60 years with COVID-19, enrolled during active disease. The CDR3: CATGEATNTGELFF. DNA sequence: TGTGCCACAGGGGAAGCGACGAACACCGGGGAGCTGTTTTTT.